The 17 T cell receptor beta chains listed next were all sequenced from one sample in a study of Graves' ophthalmopathy and Graves' hyperthyroidism. RNA transcripts were the source from which TCR beta CDR3 regions were amplified. RT-PCR was first run with HTBI primers, then multiplex PCR in a second round. MiXCR, applied by TCRdb to the multiplex PCR reads, yields one record per CDR3 protein. The table has 350,000 to 400,000 distinct CDR3 sequences, approximately 20% seen once. Input material: peripheral blood. All receptors derive from a woman between 18 and 29 years old with Graves' ophthalmopathy.

At least ten counts were recorded for this clonotype. The chain is built from TRBV14 and TRBJ2-1; 7 nucleotides agree with TRBD2. J was trimmed by 0 bases and V by 2 bases; bases with no gene match: 7. Germline values: CDR1 SGHDN, CDR2 FVKESK. The CDR3 contains 17 residues. The CDR3 here is CASSQLLGRSSYNEQFF. The CDR3 DNA reads as TGTGCCAGCAGCCAACTCCTCGGGAGGAGCTCCTACAATGAGCAGTTCTTC.

This clonotype was seen a handful of times. The rearrangement uses TRBV24-1 and TRBJ2-7; no firm D call. V lost 5 bases and J lost 5, with 9 bases in between. CDR1 KGHDR and CDR2 SFDVKD come from the germline V gene. This CDR3 is built from 12 residues. The CDR3 loop is CATSVEFHEQYF. Written as DNA, the CDR3 is TGTGCCACCAGTGTAGAGTTCCACGAGCAGTACTTC.

This clonotype was found many times. The chain combines TRBV12-3 or TRBV12-4 with TRBJ2-7, with D perhaps TRBD2 (6 bases). This CDR3 contains 14 residues. Deletions cut 3 bases from V and 0 bases from J, with 9 bases between. As DNA, the CDR3 is TGTGCCAGCAGTTTCGCGGGAAACTCCTACGAGCAGTACTTC. Its protein product is CASSFAGNSYEQYF.

This clonotype was recorded at least ten times. The rearrangement links TRBV28 to TRBJ2-7; D ambiguous. Between the trimmed V and J ends, which lost 3 bases and 1 base, there was a span of 13 bases. The CDR3 loop spans 15 amino acids. Germline V gives CDR1 MDHEN, CDR2 SYDVKM. The CDR3 reads CASSLTAALSYEQYF. DNA for the CDR3: TGTGCCAGCAGTTTGACGGCAGCCCTTTCCTACGAGCAGTACTTC.

This clonotype was detected ten times or more. The chain's CDR3 is CASSLGALQGVETQYF. CDR3 coding DNA: TGTGCCAGCAGCTTAGGAGCCCTCCAGGGGGTCGAGACCCAGTACTTC. The gene calls are TRBV7-8 and TRBJ2-5, with TRBD1 matching over 7 bases. The CDR3 has 16 amino acids. Trimming cost V 1 base and J 5 bases; bases outside gene matches: 10. Germline CDR1 and CDR2: SGHVS and FQNEAQ.

This clonotype was picked up many times. The gene calls are TRBV19 and TRBJ2-6, with 7 bases fitting TRBD2. Looked up from germline, CDR1 is LNHDA and CDR2 is SQIVND (reference sequence). After removal of 1 base from V and 2 bases from J, the junction contained 5 bases not matched to a gene. The CDR3 is 17 amino acids. The CDR3 sequence is CASSIAPGGPGANVLTF. The CDR3 DNA reads as TGTGCCAGTAGTATAGCCCCGGGGGGTCCTGGGGCCAACGTCCTGACTTTC.

Many counts were recorded for this clonotype. The chain uses TRBV7-3 and TRBJ2-7, with TRBD1 matching 7 bases. With V trimmed by 0 bases and J by 4 bases, 6 bases remained unmatched. The CDR3 extends over 15 amino acids. CDR1 and CDR2 (germline): SGHTA, FQGTGA. CDR3 region: CASSLTGTALYEQYF. Written as DNA, the CDR3 is TGTGCCAGCAGCTTAACCGGGACAGCCTTATACGAGCAGTACTTC.

In its sample, this clonotype was seen many times. The rearrangement joins TRBV12-3 or TRBV12-4 to TRBJ1-1, with 11 bases aligning to TRBD1. The CDR3 spans 16 residues. After removal of 3 bases from V and 4 bases from J, the junction contained 7 bases not matched to a gene. This chain's CDR3 is CASSFGTGGGTTEAFF. The CDR3 DNA follows: TGTGCCAGCAGTTTCGGGACAGGGGGGGGGACCACTGAAGCTTTCTTT.

The sample holds many counts of this clonotype. The V and J genes are TRBV24-1 and TRBJ2-5; unclear D gene. From germline, CDR1 is KGHDR and CDR2 SFDVKD. This CDR3 spans 12 amino acids. V gave up 3 bases and J gave up 2 bases, with 3 bases separating them. The CDR3 DNA follows: TGTGCCACCAGTGATATACAAGAGACCCAGTACTTC. This codes for CATSDIQETQYF.

This clonotype has a count of ten or more. The CDR3 sequence: CASSIAGGSGANVLTF. The CDR3 nucleotides read TGTGCCAGTAGTATAGCGGGAGGGTCTGGGGCCAACGTCCTGACTTTC. This sequence joins TRBV19 and TRBJ2-6, with 8 bases matching TRBD2. J lost 1 base, V lost 1 base, and 0 bases had no gene match. CDR3 length: 16 residues. Germline V gene data show CDR1 as LNHDA and CDR2 as SQIVND (reference sequence).

This clonotype was picked up a small number of times. CDR3 protein: CASTPDGPDVPTEAFF. The CDR3 DNA follows: TGTGCCAGCACCCCTGACGGTCCCGACGTCCCCACTGAAGCTTTCTTT. The chain joins TRBV6-1 to TRBJ1-1; D gene uncertain. The CDR3 totals 16 residues. Germline CDR1 is MNHNS and CDR2 is SASEGT. Trimming took off 7 bases at V and 4 bases at J, with 22 bases between the two ends.

The genes are TRBV7-3 and TRBJ1-5; D unclear. V was cut by 10 bases and J by 4 bases, with 14 bases left in between. The CDR3 consists of 13 residues. Germline V gives CDR1 SGHTA, CDR2 FQGTGA. CDR3 region: CAIGILRNQPQHF. CDR3 sequence (DNA): TGTGCCATCGGGATCCTCCGAAATCAGCCCCAGCATTTT.

This clonotype was detected ten times or more. The chain recombines TRBV28 with TRBJ2-7; perhaps D is TRBD1 or TRBD2 (5 bases each). In germline, CDR1 is MDHEN, CDR2 SYDVKM. The V end was cut by 5 bases, the J end by 9 bases, with 17 bases between. The CDR3 length is 13 residues. The CDR3 DNA is TGTGCCAGCAGTCCCCGGGACGGAACCGGGCAGTACTTC. Translating it yields CASSPRDGTGQYF. The full variable domain, in which reference TRBV28 and TRBJ2-7 provide the parts outside the CDR3, is DVKVTQSSRYLVKRTGEKVFLECVQDMDHENMFWYRQDPGLGLRLIYFSYDVKMKEKGDIPEGYSVSREKKERFSLILESASTNQTSMYLCASSPRDGTGQYFGPGTRLTVT.

This clonotype was detected many times. The chain carries TRBV2 and TRBJ2-7; the D call may be TRBD1 or TRBD2 (5 bases each). In germline, CDR1 is SNHLY, CDR2 FYNNEI. V dropped 5 bases and J dropped 2 bases, with 13 bases sitting between them. The CDR3 spans 14 residues. This CDR3 is CASSPRDVAYEQYF. As DNA, the CDR3 is TGTGCCAGCAGTCCTAGGGACGTAGCCTACGAGCAGTACTTC.

This clonotype was detected ten times or more. J is TRBJ1-1 and V is TRBV6-5; possible D gene TRBD1, 5 bases. Trimming shortened V by 5 bases and J by 0 bases, and 13 bases separated the two germline ends. The CDR3 sequence is 15 residues long. The germline V gene encodes CDR1 MNHEY and CDR2 SVGAGI. This CDR3 is CASSPQWGMNTEAFF. CDR3 in DNA: TGTGCCAGCAGTCCTCAGTGGGGCATGAACACTGAAGCTTTCTTT.

This clonotype was picked up many times. The gene calls are TRBV2 and TRBJ2-5; 8 bases are a match to TRBD1. J was trimmed by 5 bases and V by 8 bases; bases with no gene match: 16. Germline V gene sequence: CDR1 SNHLY, CDR2 FYNNEI. CDR3 size: 16 residues. The CDR3 DNA follows: TGTGCCAGCTCTCTGATGCCCGGACAGGGTAGGGAGACCCAGTACTTC. Translation: CASSLMPGQGRETQYF. The complete variable domain, with remaining parts taken from reference TRBV2 and TRBJ2-5, reads EPEVTQTPSHQVTQMGQEVILRCVPISNHLYFYWYRQILGQKVEFLVSFYNNEISEKSEIFDDQFSVERPDGSNFTLKIRSTKLEDSAMYFCASSLMPGQGRETQYFGPGTRLLVL.

In this sample, this clonotype turned up many times. The V and J genes are TRBV6-4 and TRBJ1-6, with unresolved D. The V end was cut by 6 bases, the J end by 10 bases, with 13 bases between. Germline V lookup: CDR1 MRHNA, CDR2 SNTAGT. This CDR3 is 13 amino acids long. CDR3: CASRAGNGSPLHF. CDR3 DNA: TGTGCCAGCAGGGCGGGAAATGGGTCACCCCTCCACTTT.